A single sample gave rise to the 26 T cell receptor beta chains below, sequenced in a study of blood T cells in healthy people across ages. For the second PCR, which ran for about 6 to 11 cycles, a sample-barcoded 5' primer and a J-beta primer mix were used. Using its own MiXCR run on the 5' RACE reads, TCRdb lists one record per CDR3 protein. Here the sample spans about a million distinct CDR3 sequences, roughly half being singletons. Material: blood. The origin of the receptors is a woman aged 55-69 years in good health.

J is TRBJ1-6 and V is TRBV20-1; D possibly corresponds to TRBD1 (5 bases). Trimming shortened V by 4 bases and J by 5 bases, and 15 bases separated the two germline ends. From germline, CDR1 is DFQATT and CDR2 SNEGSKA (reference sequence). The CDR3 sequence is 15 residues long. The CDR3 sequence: CSAIGGGLHNSPLHF. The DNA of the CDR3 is TGCAGTGCTATTGGGGGGGGACTTCATAATTCACCCCTCCACTTT.

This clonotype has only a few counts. In DNA, the CDR3 is TGTGCCAGCAGCTTAGCCCTCCGTGGCTACACCTTC. Protein: CASSLALRGYTF. The rearrangement links TRBV7-9 to TRBJ1-2, with D hard to call. Trimming cost V 0 bases and J 7 bases, with 6 bases left between them. In germline, CDR1 is SEHNR, CDR2 FQNEAQ (reference sequence). The CDR3 extends over 12 amino acids.

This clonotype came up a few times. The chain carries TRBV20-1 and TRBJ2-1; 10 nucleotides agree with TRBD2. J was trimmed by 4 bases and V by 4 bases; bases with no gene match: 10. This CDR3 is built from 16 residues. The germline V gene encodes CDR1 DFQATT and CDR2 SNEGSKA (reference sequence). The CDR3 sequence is CSATRKLAGSYNEQFF. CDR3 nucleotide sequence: TGCAGTGCTACAAGAAAACTAGCGGGATCATACAATGAGCAGTTCTTC.

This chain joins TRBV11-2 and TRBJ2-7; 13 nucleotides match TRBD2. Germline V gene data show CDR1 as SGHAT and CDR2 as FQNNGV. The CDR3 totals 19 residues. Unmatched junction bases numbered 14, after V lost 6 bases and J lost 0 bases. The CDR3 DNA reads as TGTGCCAGCAGTCTAGACTGGACTAGCGGGAGTCAGAGCTCCTACGAGCAGTACTTC. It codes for CASSLDWTSGSQSSYEQYF.

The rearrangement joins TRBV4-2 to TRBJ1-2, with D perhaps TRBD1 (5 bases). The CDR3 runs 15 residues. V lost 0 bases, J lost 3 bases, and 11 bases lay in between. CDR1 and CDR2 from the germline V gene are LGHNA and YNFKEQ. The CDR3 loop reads CASSQEWGVHYGYTF. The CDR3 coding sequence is TGTGCCAGCAGCCAAGAATGGGGGGTACACTATGGCTACACCTTC.

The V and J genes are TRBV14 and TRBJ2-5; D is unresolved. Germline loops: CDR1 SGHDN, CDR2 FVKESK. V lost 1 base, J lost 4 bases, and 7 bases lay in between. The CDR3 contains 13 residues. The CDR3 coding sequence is TGTGCCAGCAGCCAAGGTTGGAGAGAGACCCAGTACTTC. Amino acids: CASSQGWRETQYF.

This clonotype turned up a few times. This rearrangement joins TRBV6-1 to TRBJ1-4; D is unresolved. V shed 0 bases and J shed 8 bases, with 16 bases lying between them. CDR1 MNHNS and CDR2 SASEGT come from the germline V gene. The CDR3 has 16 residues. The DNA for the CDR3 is TGTGCCAGCAGTGAAGCTACCGGGTCGCTTCGAGAAAAACTGTTTTTT. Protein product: CASSEATGSLREKLFF.

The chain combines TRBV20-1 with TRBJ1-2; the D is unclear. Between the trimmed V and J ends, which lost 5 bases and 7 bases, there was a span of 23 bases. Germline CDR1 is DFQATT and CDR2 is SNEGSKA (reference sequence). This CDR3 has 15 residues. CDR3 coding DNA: TGCAGTGCTCGGCGACAAGACGGGGTCGGCGGTGGCTACACCTTC. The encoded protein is CSARRQDGVGGGYTF.

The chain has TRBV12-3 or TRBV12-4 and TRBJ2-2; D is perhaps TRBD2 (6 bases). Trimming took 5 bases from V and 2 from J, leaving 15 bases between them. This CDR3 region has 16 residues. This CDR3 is CASSPMGGANTGELFF. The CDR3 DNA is TGTGCCAGCAGTCCGATGGGAGGCGCCAACACCGGGGAGCTGTTTTTT.

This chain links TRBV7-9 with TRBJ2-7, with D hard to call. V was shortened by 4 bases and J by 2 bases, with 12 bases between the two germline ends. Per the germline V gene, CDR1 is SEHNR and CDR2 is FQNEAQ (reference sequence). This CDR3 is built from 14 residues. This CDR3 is CASSSTPRTYEQYF. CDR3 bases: TGTGCCAGCAGCTCGACTCCGCGTACCTACGAGCAGTACTTC. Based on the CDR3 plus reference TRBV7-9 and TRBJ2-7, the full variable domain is DTGVSQNPRHKITKRGQNVTFRCDPISEHNRLYWYRQTLGQGPEFLTYFQNEAQLEKSRLLSDRFSAERPKGSFSTLEIQRTEQGDSAMYLCASSSTPRTYEQYFGPGTRLTVT.

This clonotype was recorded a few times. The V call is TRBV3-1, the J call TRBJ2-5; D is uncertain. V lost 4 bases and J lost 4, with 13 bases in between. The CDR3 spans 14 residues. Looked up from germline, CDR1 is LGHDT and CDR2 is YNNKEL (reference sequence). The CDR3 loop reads CASSPPYLAETQYF. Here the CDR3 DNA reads TGTGCCAGCAGCCCACCGTACCTCGCAGAGACCCAGTACTTC.

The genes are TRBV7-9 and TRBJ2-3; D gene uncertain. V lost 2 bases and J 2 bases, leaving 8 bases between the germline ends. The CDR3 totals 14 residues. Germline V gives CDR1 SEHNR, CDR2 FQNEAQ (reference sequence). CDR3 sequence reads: CASSLTNPTDTQYF. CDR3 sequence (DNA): TGTGCCAGCAGCTTAACCAACCCCACAGATACGCAGTATTTT. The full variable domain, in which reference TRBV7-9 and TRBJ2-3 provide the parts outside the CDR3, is DTGVSQNPRHKITKRGQNVTFRCDPISEHNRLYWYRQTLGQGPEFLTYFQNEAQLEKSRLLSDRFSAERPKGSFSTLEIQRTEQGDSAMYLCASSLTNPTDTQYFGPGTRLTVL.

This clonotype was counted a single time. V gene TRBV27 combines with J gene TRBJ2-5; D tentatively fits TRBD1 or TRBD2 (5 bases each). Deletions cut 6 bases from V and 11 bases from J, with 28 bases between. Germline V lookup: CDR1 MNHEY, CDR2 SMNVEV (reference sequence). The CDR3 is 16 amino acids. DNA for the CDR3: TGTGCCAGCAGCCCTATTTTGACCTCGGGGCACAATGAGCAGTACTTC. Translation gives CASSPILTSGHNEQYF.

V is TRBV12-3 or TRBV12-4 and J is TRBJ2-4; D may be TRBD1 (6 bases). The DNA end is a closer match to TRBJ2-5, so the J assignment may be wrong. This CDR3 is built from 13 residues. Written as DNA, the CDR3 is TGTGCCAGCAGGGTGACAGGAGAAGAGACCCAGTACTTC. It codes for CASRVTGEETQYF.

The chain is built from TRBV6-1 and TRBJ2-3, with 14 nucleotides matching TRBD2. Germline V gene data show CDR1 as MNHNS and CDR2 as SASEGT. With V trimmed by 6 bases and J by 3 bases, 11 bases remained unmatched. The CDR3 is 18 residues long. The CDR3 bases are TGTGCCAGCAGCCCGACTAGCGGGAGGGCCGGTAGAACAGATACGCAGTATTTT. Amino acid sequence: CASSPTSGRAGRTDTQYF.

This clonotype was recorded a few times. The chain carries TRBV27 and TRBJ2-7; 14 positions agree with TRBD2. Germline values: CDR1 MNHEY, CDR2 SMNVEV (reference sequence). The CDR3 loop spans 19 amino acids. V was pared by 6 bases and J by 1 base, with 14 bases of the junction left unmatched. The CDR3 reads CASSRNRLAGGPRSYEQYF. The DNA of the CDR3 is TGTGCCAGCAGCCGTAATCGACTAGCGGGAGGGCCTCGGTCCTACGAGCAGTACTTC.

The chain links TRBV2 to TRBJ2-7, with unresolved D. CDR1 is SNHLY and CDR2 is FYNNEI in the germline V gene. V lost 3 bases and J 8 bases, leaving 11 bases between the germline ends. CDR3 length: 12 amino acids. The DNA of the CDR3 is TGTGCCAGCAGTGAGGGCTATCTTAAGCAGTACTTC. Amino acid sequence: CASSEGYLKQYF.

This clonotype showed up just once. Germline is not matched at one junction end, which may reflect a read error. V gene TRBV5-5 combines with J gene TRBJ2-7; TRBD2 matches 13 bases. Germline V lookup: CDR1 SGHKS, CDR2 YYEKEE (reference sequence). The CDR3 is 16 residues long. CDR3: CASTLQWTSGSGEQYF. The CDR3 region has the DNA TGTGCCAGCACCTTGCAGTGGACTAGCGGGAGTGGAGAGCAGTACTTC.

CDR3 in DNA: TGTGCCAGCAGTTCCAAGACAGTATGGTCCTACGAGCAGTACTTC. Protein sequence: CASSSKTVWSYEQYF. The V call is TRBV6-6, the J call TRBJ2-7, with D maybe TRBD1 (5 bases). CDR1 and CDR2 (germline): MNHNY, SVGAGI (reference sequence). Between the trimmed V and J ends, which lost 4 bases and 1 base, there was a span of 14 bases. This CDR3 contains 15 residues.

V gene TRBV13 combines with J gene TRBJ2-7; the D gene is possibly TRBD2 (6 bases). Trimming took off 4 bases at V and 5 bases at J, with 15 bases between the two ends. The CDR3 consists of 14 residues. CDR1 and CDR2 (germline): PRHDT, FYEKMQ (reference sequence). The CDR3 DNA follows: TGTGCCAGCAGCTCCCCCTTCGGGGGAGACGAGCAGTACTTC. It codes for CASSSPFGGDEQYF.

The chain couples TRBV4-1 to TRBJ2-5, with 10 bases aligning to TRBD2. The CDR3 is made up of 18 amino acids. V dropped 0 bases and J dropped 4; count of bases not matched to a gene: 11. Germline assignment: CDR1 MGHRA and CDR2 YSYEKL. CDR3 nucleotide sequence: TGCGCCAGCAGCCAAGATCCCCCCCCTAGCGGGAGTTCAGAGACCCAGTACTTC. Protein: CASSQDPPPSGSSETQYF.

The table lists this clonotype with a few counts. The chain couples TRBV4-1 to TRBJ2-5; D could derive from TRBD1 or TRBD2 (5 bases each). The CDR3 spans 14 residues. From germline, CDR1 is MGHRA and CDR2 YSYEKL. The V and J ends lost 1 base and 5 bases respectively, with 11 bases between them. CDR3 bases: TGCGCCAGCAGCCAAGTCCCGGGGCCCGAGACCCAGTACTTC. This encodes CASSQVPGPETQYF.

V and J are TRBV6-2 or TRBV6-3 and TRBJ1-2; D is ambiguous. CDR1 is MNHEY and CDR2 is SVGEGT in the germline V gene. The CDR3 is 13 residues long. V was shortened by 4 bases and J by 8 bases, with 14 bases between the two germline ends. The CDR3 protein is CASSFKGARGYTF. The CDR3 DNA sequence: TGTGCCAGCAGTTTTAAAGGAGCTCGGGGCTACACCTTC.

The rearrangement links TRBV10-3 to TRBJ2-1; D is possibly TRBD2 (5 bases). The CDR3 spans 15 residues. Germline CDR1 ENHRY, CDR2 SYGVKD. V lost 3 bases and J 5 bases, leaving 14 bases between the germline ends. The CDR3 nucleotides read TGTGCCATCAGTGACAGCGGAGGCAGCCACAATGAGCAGTTCTTC. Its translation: CAISDSGGSHNEQFF.

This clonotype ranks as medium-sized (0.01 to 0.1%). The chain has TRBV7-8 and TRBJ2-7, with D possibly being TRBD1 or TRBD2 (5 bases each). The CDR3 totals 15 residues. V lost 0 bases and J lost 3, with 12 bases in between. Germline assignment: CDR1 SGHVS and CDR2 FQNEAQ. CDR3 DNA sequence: TGTGCCAGCAGCTTAGCTTTGGGGGAGATCTACGAGCAGTACTTC. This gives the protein CASSLALGEIYEQYF.

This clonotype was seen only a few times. The CDR3 region has the DNA TGCAGTGCTAGAGAGGTGGCGGCGGGAGAGACCCAGTACTTC. This translates into CSAREVAAGETQYF. The J gene is TRBJ2-5, the V gene TRBV20-1, with D possibly matching TRBD2 (5 bases). Trimming removed 0 bases at V and 4 bases at J, with 12 bases between. Germline values: CDR1 DFQATT, CDR2 SNEGSKA (reference sequence). There are 14 residues in the CDR3.